This TCR beta chain was recovered during a study of T cells in Graves' hyperthyroidism and ophthalmopathy. General study points: With a median lead of around 5.9 months before onset, the model predicted ophthalmopathy.

This clonotype appeared many times. Antigen specificity is unknown. Aged 18 to 65, the patients had hyperthyroidism that was newly diagnosed and had lasted under 2 months. Diagnostic decisions used clinical symptoms, serum thyroxine and TRAb, thyroid ultrasound and orbital computed tomography. TCR beta CDR3 region amplification was performed from RNA transcripts. A first-round RT-PCR of the TCR CDR3 used the HTBI primer set. Using its own MiXCR run on the multiplex PCR reads, TCRdb lists one record per CDR3 protein. Seen here are a few hundred thousand distinct CDR3 sequences, around 45% observed once, and the top ten hold roughly 7.7%. V was cut by 4 bases and J by 7 bases, with 15 bases left in between. The germline gives CDR1 KGHDR, CDR2 SFDVKD. CDR3 length equals 14 residues.

This clonotype originated in a woman under 30 with Graves' hyperthyroidism. The chain couples TRBV24-1 to TRBJ1-2, with D perhaps matching TRBD1 (6 bases). Specimen: peripheral blood or thyroid tissue (not recorded which). The CDR3 sequence: CATSDPTGSGGYTF. CDR3 DNA: TGTGCCACCAGTGACCCGACAGGATCTGGTGGCTACACCTTC.